This is a list of T cell receptor beta chains from one sample in a study of control samples from healthy donors and cancer patients. The table came from immunoSEQ multiplex PCR; TCRdb's copy has only in-frame clones and leaves some out. The sample holds roughly 190,000 clones, about nine tenths seen once. Sequenced sample: blood. The receptors were gathered from a woman in her twenties or thirties in good health. The CDR3 runs from the conserved cysteine through the conserved F or W. The order of the fields is CDR3 length, clone size, V gene, D gene, J gene, CDR3 DNA, CDR3 protein. The D gene is left open where the match is weak. Clone size is stated in some rows and not others, as once, few, many or a class when expanded.

length: 14; size: once; V: TRBV2; D: NA; J: TRBJ2-2; DNA: TGTGCCAGCAGTAAAACAGGGAACACCGGGGAGCTGTTTTTT; CDR3: CASSKTGNTGELFF
length: 14; size: NA; V: TRBV28; D: NA; J: TRBJ1-1; DNA: TGTGCCAGCAGACCCGGGACCGCGAACACTGAAGCTTTCTTT; CDR3: CASRPGTANTEAFF
length: 13; size: NA; V: TRBV18; D: NA; J: TRBJ2-7; DNA: TGTGCCAGCTCACCGCAGGCCGCCTACGAGCAGTACTTC; CDR3: CASSPQAAYEQYF
length: 13; size: NA; V: TRBV19; D: NA; J: TRBJ2-7; DNA: TGTGCCAGTAGGGCGGGGAGCTCCTACGAGCAGTACTTC; CDR3: CASRAGSSYEQYF
length: 13; size: NA; V: TRBV18; D: NA; J: TRBJ2-5; DNA: TGTGCCAGCTCACCAAATTTGGAGGAGACCCAGTACTTC; CDR3: CASSPNLEETQYF
length: 15; size: NA; V: TRBV4-3; D: TRBD2; J: TRBJ2-3; DNA: TGCGCCAGCAGCGGCCGACTAGCGGGAGATAATACGCAGTATTTT; CDR3: CASSGRLAGDNTQYF
length: 16; size: few; V: TRBV25-1; D: NA; J: TRBJ1-4; DNA: TGTGCCAGCAGTGAGAGAGGGGGAGGGAGGGGTGAAAAACTGTTTTTT; CDR3: CASSERGGGRGEKLFF
length: 15; size: NA; V: TRBV5-1; D: TRBD1; J: TRBJ1-4; DNA: TGCGCCAGCAGCTTGGAAGGGGGCGGTGGTGAAAAACTGTTTTTT; CDR3: CASSLEGGGGEKLFF
length: 17; size: NA; V: TRBV24-1; D: TRBD1; J: TRBJ2-1; DNA: TGTGCCACCAGTGATCCCGGGACAGGGGCCGCCTACAATGAGCAGTTCTTC; CDR3: CATSDPGTGAAYNEQFF
length: 14; size: NA; V: TRBV6-4; D: NA; J: TRBJ2-3; DNA: TGTGCCAGCAGTGACGGCGGGAGCACAGATACGCAGTATTTT; CDR3: CASSDGGSTDTQYF
length: 15; size: NA; V: TRBV12-2; D: NA; J: TRBJ2-1; DNA: TGTGCAAGTCGCTTACCGGGATCCTCCTACAATGAGCAGTTCTTC; CDR3: CASRLPGSSYNEQFF
length: 14; size: NA; V: TRBV19; D: NA; J: TRBJ1-5; DNA: TGTGCCAGTAGTCTCCGGGACCGCAATCAGCCCCAGCATTTT; CDR3: CASSLRDRNQPQHF
length: 16; size: NA; V: TRBV4-2; D: NA; J: TRBJ2-5; DNA: TGTGCCAGCAGCCAAGATTCACAGGGTGGTCGGAAGACCCAGTACTTC; CDR3: CASSQDSQGGRKTQYF
length: 14; size: NA; V: TRBV7-9; D: TRBD1; J: TRBJ1-4; DNA: TGTGCCAGCAGCTTTGGGACAGGGGGTGAAAAACTGTTTTTT; CDR3: CASSFGTGGEKLFF
length: 13; size: NA; V: TRBV28; D: NA; J: TRBJ1-6; DNA: TGTGCCAGCAGAGACTCCTATAATTCACCCCTCCACTTT; CDR3: CASRDSYNSPLHF
length: 15; size: NA; V: TRBV11-3; D: NA; J: TRBJ1-3; DNA: TGTGCCAGCAGCTTAGGGACACGCTCTGGAAACACCATATATTTT; CDR3: CASSLGTRSGNTIYF
length: 14; size: many; V: TRBV24-1; D: NA; J: TRBJ1-1; DNA: TGTGCCACCAGTGCCGGAACCCGGAACACTGAAGCTTTCTTT; CDR3: CATSAGTRNTEAFF